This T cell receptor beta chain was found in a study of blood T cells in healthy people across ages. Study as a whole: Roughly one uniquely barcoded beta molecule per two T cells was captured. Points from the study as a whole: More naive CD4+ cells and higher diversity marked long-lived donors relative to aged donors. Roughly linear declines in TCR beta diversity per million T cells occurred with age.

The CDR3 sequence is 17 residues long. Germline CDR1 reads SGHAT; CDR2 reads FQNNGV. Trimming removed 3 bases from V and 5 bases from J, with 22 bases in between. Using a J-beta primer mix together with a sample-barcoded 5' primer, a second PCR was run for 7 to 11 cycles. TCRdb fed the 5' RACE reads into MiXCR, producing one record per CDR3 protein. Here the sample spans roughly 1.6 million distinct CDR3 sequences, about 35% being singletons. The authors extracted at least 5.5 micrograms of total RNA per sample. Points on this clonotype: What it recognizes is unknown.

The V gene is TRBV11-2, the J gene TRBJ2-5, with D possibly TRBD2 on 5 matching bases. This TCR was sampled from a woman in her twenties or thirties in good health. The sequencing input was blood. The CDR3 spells CASSLTNVRVRVETQYF. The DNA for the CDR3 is TGTGCCAGCAGCTTGACCAACGTGAGGGTCCGCGTGGAGACCCAGTACTTC.